This T cell receptor beta chain is from a study of blood T cell repertoires in COVID-19 (dated by TCRdb to 2019 to 2021). Notes on the research overall: The collaborator samples originated in the United States, Italy and Spain and spanned the acute and convalescent phases of COVID-19. The material from the prospective study consisted of cDNA or gDNA derived from T cells, B-cell-depleted T cells, or PBMCs. The dataset comprised deeply sampled blood TCRbeta repertoires from subjects exposed to, actively infected with, or recovered from COVID-19. A freely available public database, intended as a resource for researchers studying the immune response to SARS-CoV-2, is where the repertoires were released. The samples were drawn from the first 160 participants of the ongoing ImmuneRACE study and from more than 1,000 subjects provided by 6 global collaborators. A de-identified subject ID, COVID-19 status, age in years and sex were almost always included in the sample metadata. Where available, HLA class I and class II types were taken from metadata supplied by the sample provider and were not determined by assay-based typing. Results and caveats for the whole study, not just this receptor: Clinical and demographic metadata were provided uncurated, with the amount varying by source and participant.

At one collaborating source in Seattle, patients were enrolled during active infection and were followed longitudinally through the course of disease. Whole blood was collected in K2EDTA tubes by collaborating institutions according to the institutions' own protocols. For TCRbeta analysis, collaborators shipped samples as frozen whole blood, isolated PBMCs, or DNA extracted from either of those sample types. Details on this clone: The antigen it recognizes is unknown. Base qualities are not provided; no much larger clone lies one nucleotide away.

The germline V end is reduced by 4 bases and the J end by 1 base; junction bases left unmatched: 11. The CDR3 contains 18 residues, cysteine and phenylalanine counted. CDR3 DNA only is kept here, 54 bases in frame from base 1. Reading the germline V gene gives CDR1 LGHNA and CDR2 YNFKEQ. The immunoSEQ Assay, a bias-controlled multiplex PCR, was used to amplify TCRbeta CDR3 regions from genomic DNA. The study's processing was this. Within the assay, amplification of reference gene primers was used to estimate how many nucleated cells each sample contained. To quantify the absolute abundance of each unique TCRbeta CDR3 rearrangement, sequence reads were collapsed and filtered. For each sample, productive Simpson clonality was calculated by taking the square root of Simpson's diversity index across productive rearrangements. TCRdb carries this immuneACCESS record with in-frame sequences only. Its versions omit some clonotypes, under half of them owing to an unresolved V gene in the studies checked, with the rest unexplained. D and trimming were read from the DNA, whereas the V and J calls and clone size are those reported in that table. This sample comprises around 76,000 clones, roughly 80% of them detected only once. Together, the top ten hold 6.9% of the sample.

The TCR was taken from a man aged 25-45 years with COVID-19, enrolled during active disease. The chain is assembled from TRBV4-2 and TRBJ2-1, with TRBD2 matching 9 junction bases. What was sequenced was peripheral blood. The base sequence is TGTGCCAGCAGCCCAGAAGGGGATAGCGGGAGATCCTACAATGAGCAGTTCTTC. This translates into CASSPEGDSGRSYNEQFF.